This T cell receptor beta chain was found in a study of T cell responses to AZD1222 COVID-19 vaccine. Findings and caveats of the study: Spike-specific TCR depth and breadth grew after two AZD1222 doses. All repertoire sampling was performed exclusively after the peak T cell response. At 160-218 and 743-854, vaccine-associated CD4 TCRs were dominant, and they spanned spike.

Libraries were prepared by immunoSEQ multiplex PCR; TCRdb keeps only in-frame clonotypes and omits some of them. The table has some 150,000 clones, more than 85% seen once. Worth noting for this clone: As yet, its antigen is unknown.

The clonotype comes from an adult in good health. The sequencing used peripheral blood, collected on day 0 of MenACWY control vaccination.

The CDR3: CASSLAQTSAPAGDQYF. The CDR3, as DNA: TGCGCCAGCAGCTTGGCCCAGACTAGCGCCCCTGCGGGGGACCAGTACTTC. This chain connects TRBV5-1 to TRBJ2-5, with 8 bases that match TRBD2. The CDR3 is made up of 17 amino acids. V shed 0 bases and J 10 bases; nucleotides not matched to a gene: 17. The germline CDR1 and CDR2 sequences are SGHRS and YFSETQ.